This T cell receptor beta chain was found in a study of vaccination effects on CD4 cells after COVID-19 (dated by TCRdb to the early 2020s). Describing the broader study: Each participant got two doses of an mRNA SARS-CoV-2 vaccine, either BNT162b2 or mRNA-1273. SARS-CoV-2 spike-specific CD4+ TCR repertoires from before and after mRNA vaccination were compared in COVID-19 convalescent patients and in infection-naive vaccine recipients. A total of 9 to 11 COVID-19 convalescent patients and several SARS-CoV-2-naive healthy vaccine recipients were included in the full study. Cultures from other donors in the study were sequenced with the Oncomine TCR Beta short-read assay on an Illumina iSeq 100.

The germline V gene yields MNHEY for CDR1 and SVGAGI for CDR2. The CDR3 contains 16 residues, cysteine and phenylalanine counted. CDR3 DNA is the only sequence kept; it has 48 bases, read in frame from the first base. The V and J ends are trimmed by 2 bases and 0 bases, leaving 10 bases between them. Results and caveats for the whole study, not just this receptor: In healthy vaccine recipients, vaccine-induced clones were almost all SARS-CoV-2 mono-reactive, with only 1 of 255 being cross-reactive with common cold coronaviruses. Both infection-induced and vaccine-induced clones contracted markedly at late post-vaccination timepoints, which is consistent with waning T cell responses. Limitations of the study were the small number of convalescent patients and the absence of early post-infection timepoints.

Library preparation employed the immunoSEQ multiplex PCR assay. TCR beta CDR3 sequencing was performed on DNA from the cultured, isolated CD4+ T cells. In the original analysis: Non-productive TCR sequences were discarded, and reads were trimmed to the CDR3 region, with only CDR3s of 7 or more amino acids retained. The MANAFEST web app was used to identify antigen-specific clonotypes by comparing expansion in peptide wells with expansion in reference cultures. For clones to be considered positive, expansion at FDR<0.05 versus reference and all other wells, an odds ratio above 5, and a frequency above 0.1% in two replicate wells were required. Clonotypes significantly expanded in SARS-CoV-2 spike wells and in at least one common cold coronavirus spike condition were defined as cross-reactive. CDR3 similarity was assessed by Levenshtein distance with the stringdist R package, and unrooted trees were built with ape in R 3.6.1. TCRdb mirrors the immuneACCESS table, restricted to in-frame sequences. Some clones are absent from its copies; in checked studies, under half trace to an unresolved V gene, and the reason for the others is unknown. The V and J calls and clone size are taken from that table; D and trimming were inferred from the DNA. The sample data list approximately 74,000 clones, and approximately 74% of these were observed just once. Jointly, the top ten make up 2.5% to 3.5% of the sample.

In the ViraFEST assay, PBMC were stimulated with viral peptide pools, and TCR sequencing was then used to find antigen-specific CD4+ T cell clonotypes based on their expansion. After around 11 days of culture, CD4+ T cells were isolated with the EasySep CD4+ T cell isolation kit. The absence of prior SARS-CoV-2 infection in healthy vaccine recipients was confirmed by negative nucleocapsid antibodies before and after vaccination. About 2.2 million PBMC per well were cultured in IMDM with roughly 5% human AB serum, 8.5 to 10 IU/ml IL-2 and gentamicin, plus 10 ug/ml peptides. On days 3 and 7, half of the culture medium was replaced with fresh IL-2-containing medium. Unless noted otherwise, every peptide stimulation condition was grown in triplicate wells. Using Ficoll-Paque Plus gradient centrifugation, PBMC were separated from whole blood and then either used fresh or cryopreserved at -140C. Overlapping peptide pools spanned the spike proteins of SARS-CoV-2 and the common cold coronaviruses HCoV-NL63, HCoV-OC43 and HCoV-229E. Genomic DNA was extracted from cultured CD4+ T cells with the QIAamp micro DNA kit.

A note on this clone: It lacks a known antigen. Base qualities are not at hand, and no much larger clone is one base apart.

The sequence is built from TRBV6-5 and TRBJ2-2, with the D segment possibly TRBD1 or TRBD2, each aligning over 5 bases. The material was CD4+ T cells from PBMCs cultured with HCoV-NL63 spike peptides, obtained before COVID-19 vaccination. The cell subset or site label for this specimen denotes: HCoV-NL63 spike overlapping peptide pool stimulation. This TCR came from a human donor who received a COVID-19 vaccine. CDR3 sequence: CASSYRDVANTGELFF. Read as DNA, the sequence is TGTGCCAGCAGTTACCGGGACGTCGCGAACACCGGGGAGCTGTTTTTT.